The 20 T cell receptor beta chains below come from one sample, sequenced in a study of shared clonotypes between healthy human individuals. Clones were sequenced by immunoSEQ multiplex PCR, and TCRdb holds only the in-frame ones, with some missing. The sample lists 780,000 or so clones; 72% were seen once. The material sequenced was memory CD4+ T cells sorted from blood. Sample subset: CD45RA-negative fraction. All receptors derive from a young woman in good health.

This clone showed up just a few times. The V gene is TRBV7-9, the J gene TRBJ1-2; the match to TRBD1 covers 9 bases. V was clipped by 5 bases and J by 6 bases; unmatched bases: 7. The CDR3 is made up of 14 amino acids. The germline CDR1 and CDR2 sequences are SEHNR and FQNEAQ (reference sequence). This chain's CDR3 is CASSARGTGNGYTF. As DNA, the CDR3 is TGTGCCAGCAGCGCGCGGGGGACAGGGAATGGCTACACCTTC.

On this clone: A read error is likely here: a far larger clone is one base away. Different DNA sequences within this sample yield the same CDR3. The chain carries TRBV4-2 and TRBJ2-7; TRBD1 matches 7 bases. The CDR3 has 15 amino acids. Germline V gene data show CDR1 as LGHNA and CDR2 as YNFKEQ. CDR3: CASSQGDGVRYEQYF. The CDR3 region has the DNA TGTGCCAGTAGCCAGGGGGATGGAGTACGCTACGAGCAGTACTTC.

The gene calls are TRBV5-1 and TRBJ1-2; TRBD1 agrees at 7 bases. Trimming cost V 3 bases and J 2 bases; bases outside gene matches: 4. Germline V lookup: CDR1 SGHRS, CDR2 YFSETQ. The CDR3 runs 14 residues. The CDR3 DNA follows: TGCGCCAGCAGCTACTTGACAGGGAACTATGGCTACACCTTC. It translates to CASSYLTGNYGYTF.

As to this clone: Other DNA variants within this sample encode the same CDR3. The gene calls are TRBV5-1 and TRBJ2-7; D might be TRBD1 or TRBD2, each matching 5 bases. Germline V gives CDR1 SGHRS, CDR2 YFSETQ. The CDR3 consists of 15 residues. Trimming removed 0 bases at V and 0 bases at J, with 10 bases between. The CDR3 region is CASSLGGTDSYEQYF. CDR3 DNA: TGCGCCAGCAGCTTGGGGGGGACGGACTCCTACGAGCAGTACTTC.

The V call is TRBV7-6, the J call TRBJ2-1, with D hard to call. Looked up from germline, CDR1 is SGHVS and CDR2 is FNYEAQ. Trimming removed 4 bases at V and 2 bases at J, with 9 bases between. This CDR3 spans 14 amino acids. This CDR3 is CASSSTRTYNEQFF. The CDR3 region has the DNA TGTGCCAGCAGCTCCACGCGGACCTACAATGAGCAGTTCTTC.

The rearrangement joins TRBV5-6 to TRBJ2-1; TRBD2 might be the D (5 bases). This CDR3 has 13 amino acids. Germline V CDR1 and CDR2: SGHDT, YYEEEE. With 2 bases removed from V and 6 bases from J, the gap between germline ends came to 9 bases. This CDR3 is CASSFEAGNEQFF. The CDR3 nucleotides read TGTGCCAGCAGCTTTGAGGCGGGCAATGAGCAGTTCTTC.

This clone has a handful of counts. The rearrangement uses TRBV27 and TRBJ2-7; D perhaps matches TRBD2 (5 bases). V shed 8 bases and J shed 1 base, with 15 bases lying between them. The CDR3 has 14 residues. Germline lookup yields CDR1 MNHEY and CDR2 SMNVEV (reference sequence). CDR3 nucleotides: TGTGCCAGCCGCTCAACACTAGTGTCCTACGAGCAGTACTTC. This gives the protein CASRSTLVSYEQYF.

The chain joins TRBV6-1 to TRBJ1-5; a possible D gene is TRBD1 (6 bases). Trimming removed 1 base from V and 5 bases from J, with 15 bases in between. The CDR3 consists of 16 residues. The germline CDR1 and CDR2 sequences are MNHNS and SASEGT. The CDR3, as DNA: TGTGCCAGCAGTGAAGGGGTAACAGGGACTCATCAGCCCCAGCATTTT. Protein product: CASSEGVTGTHQPQHF.

Points on this clone: Other DNA sequences in this sample translate to the same CDR3. The V gene is TRBV5-4, the J gene TRBJ2-7; 8 bases match TRBD2. This CDR3 spans 15 amino acids. Germline loops: CDR1 SGHNT, CDR2 YYREEE (reference sequence). The trim removed 0 bases at V and 3 bases at J, leaving 5 bases unmatched. The CDR3 reads CASSLGLAGNYEQYF. As DNA, the CDR3 is TGTGCCAGCAGCTTGGGTTTAGCGGGAAACTACGAGCAGTACTTC.

The V and J genes are TRBV4-1 and TRBJ2-4; 9 nucleotides line up with TRBD2. CDR1 and CDR2 (germline): MGHRA, YSYEKL. After removal of 0 bases from V and 6 bases from J, the junction contained 9 bases not matched to a gene. The CDR3 has 17 amino acids. The CDR3 is CASSQDSSRRGGNIQYF. The DNA of the CDR3 is TGCGCCAGCAGCCAAGATAGTTCCCGGCGGGGGGGAAACATTCAGTACTTC.

V is TRBV7-3 and J is TRBJ2-5; D call uncertain. CDR3 length equals 14 residues. Germline V CDR1 and CDR2: SGHTA, FQGTGA. V lost 1 base and J lost 1, with 7 bases in between. The DNA of the CDR3 is TGTGCCAGCAGCTTAAGCCCCACCCAAGAGACCCAGTACTTC. It encodes CASSLSPTQETQYF.

This clone appeared once. The chain uses TRBV7-2 and TRBJ2-1, with 11 bases matching TRBD2. This CDR3 spans 17 amino acids. Trimming cost V 0 bases and J 3 bases; bases outside gene matches: 4. In germline, CDR1 is SGHTA, CDR2 FQGNSA. The CDR3 loop is CASSLAAGTSGYNEQFF. The DNA of the CDR3 is TGTGCCAGCAGCTTAGCGGCGGGGACTAGCGGCTACAATGAGCAGTTCTTC.

The rearrangement uses TRBV18 and TRBJ2-3, with D perhaps matching TRBD1 (5 bases). Germline values: CDR1 KGHSH, CDR2 LQKENI. CDR3 length equals 15 residues. V was shortened by 2 bases and J by 3 bases, with 12 bases between the two germline ends. The CDR3 sequence: CASSPGAGLTDTQYF. In DNA form, the CDR3 reads TGTGCCAGCTCACCAGGCGCAGGGTTGACAGATACGCAGTATTTT.

This chain connects TRBV7-9 to TRBJ2-1, with D maybe TRBD1 (6 bases). Trimming stripped 5 bases from V and 5 bases from J, with 19 bases between. The germline V gene has CDR1 SEHNR and CDR2 FQNEAQ (reference sequence). The CDR3 spans 16 residues. In DNA, the CDR3 is TGTGCCAGCAGCCCCAGGGGTCAGTCTCGAGACAATGAGCAGTTCTTC. This translates into CASSPRGQSRDNEQFF.

The chain carries TRBV6-1 and TRBJ1-5; D may be TRBD1 (6 bases). The CDR3 contains 19 residues. The germline V and J ends were trimmed by 0 bases and 1 base, with 19 bases remaining between them. Germline CDR1 is MNHNS and CDR2 is SASEGT. The CDR3 region has the DNA TGTGCCAGCAGTGAAGCTTCGGGAGGGGGGAGGTGGAGCAATCAGCCCCAGCATTTT. Encoded protein: CASSEASGGGRWSNQPQHF.

The V call is TRBV28, the J call TRBJ2-7; possibly TRBD1 or TRBD2 for D (5 bases each). Trimming stripped 5 bases from V and 6 bases from J, with 14 bases between. This CDR3 is built from 13 residues. Germline V gene sequence: CDR1 MDHEN, CDR2 SYDVKM. The CDR3 here is CASSTGPIPEQYF. DNA for the CDR3: TGTGCCAGCAGTACGGGACCCATACCCGAGCAGTACTTC.

This clone has just one count. The gene calls are TRBV28 and TRBJ1-5; D perhaps matches TRBD1 (5 bases). Germline-derived CDR1 and CDR2 are MDHEN and SYDVKM. Trimming shortened V by 6 bases and J by 2 bases, and 11 bases separated the two germline ends. This CDR3 has 14 amino acids. The CDR3 reads CASRVDSRNQPQHF. The CDR3 nucleotides are TGTGCCAGCAGGGTAGACAGTCGCAATCAGCCCCAGCATTTT. The full variable domain, its missing parts supplied by reference TRBV28 and TRBJ1-5, is DVKVTQSSRYLVKRTGEKVFLECVQDMDHENMFWYRQDPGLGLRLIYFSYDVKMKEKGDIPEGYSVSREKKERFSLILESASTNQTSMYLCASRVDSRNQPQHFGDGTRLSIL.

The rearrangement links TRBV28 to TRBJ1-5; no definite D call. V was pared by 3 bases and J by 0 bases, with 9 bases between. Germline CDR1 is MDHEN and CDR2 is SYDVKM. This CDR3 contains 15 residues. CDR3 in amino acids: CASSFAGNSNQPQHF. CDR3 in DNA: TGTGCCAGCAGTTTCGCGGGAAATAGCAATCAGCCCCAGCATTTT.

This clone was picked up a small number of times. The gene calls are TRBV6-6 and TRBJ2-7; tentative D call: TRBD1 (5 bases). Germline V gives CDR1 MNHNY, CDR2 SVGAGI (reference sequence). The germline V and J ends were trimmed by 1 base and 1 base, with 8 bases remaining between them. The CDR3 loop spans 14 amino acids. The chain's CDR3 is CASSYWGSSYEQYF. CDR3 nucleotides: TGTGCCAGCAGTTACTGGGGCAGTTCCTACGAGCAGTACTTC.

The rearrangement joins TRBV19 to TRBJ2-6; tentatively, D is TRBD1 (6 bases). The germline V and J ends were trimmed by 1 base and 3 bases, with 13 bases remaining between them. CDR3 length equals 17 residues. The germline V gene has CDR1 LNHDA and CDR2 SQIVND (reference sequence). The CDR3 loop is CASSIVRGWFGANVLTF. For the CDR3, the DNA is TGTGCCAGTAGTATAGTTAGGGGGTGGTTTGGGGCCAACGTCCTGACTTTC.